A single sample gave rise to the 21 T cell receptor beta chains below, sequenced in a study of blood T cell repertoires in COVID-19. Using immunoSEQ multiplex PCR, the repertoire was profiled, and TCRdb retains in-frame clones only, with some absent. Of just over 650,000 clones in the sample, around 89% are singletons; the top ten hold around 0.3%. The sample comprised peripheral blood. These receptors were obtained from a woman aged 18-29 years with acute or convalescent COVID-19.

This rearrangement joins TRBV2 to TRBJ1-2; tentatively, D is TRBD1 (5 bases). The V end lost 7 bases, the J end lost 6 bases, and 15 bases lay between the germline ends. The CDR3 spans 13 residues. Germline CDR1 SNHLY, CDR2 FYNNEI. DNA of the CDR3: TGTGCCAGCACCCCCGGGGGTATGGATGGCTACACCTTC. It specifies CASTPGGMDGYTF.

The V gene is TRBV19, the J gene TRBJ2-3, with a possible D match to TRBD2 (6 bases). The length of the CDR3 is 15 residues. Trimming took 3 bases from V and 2 from J, leaving 12 bases between them. Looked up from germline, CDR1 is LNHDA and CDR2 is SQIVND (reference sequence). CDR3: CASSIRDSYTDTQYF. In nucleotides, the CDR3 is TGTGCCAGTAGTATTAGGGACTCCTACACAGATACGCAGTATTTT.

The rearrangement joins TRBV24-1 to TRBJ2-1, with 9 bases fitting TRBD2. With V trimmed by 5 bases and J by 9 bases, 4 bases remained unmatched. The CDR3 spans 13 residues. CDR1 and CDR2 from the germline V gene are KGHDR and SFDVKD. CDR3 residues: CATSVSGGREQFF. The CDR3 nucleotides read TGTGCCACCAGTGTTAGCGGGGGCCGTGAGCAGTTCTTC.

The rearrangement links TRBV7-6 to TRBJ2-3; D is ambiguous. Per germline, CDR1 SGHVS and CDR2 FNYEAQ. The CDR3 is 19 residues long. V dropped 1 base and J dropped 0 bases, with 20 bases sitting between them. The chain's CDR3 is CASSLGLNVALSSTDTQYF. The CDR3 DNA is TGTGCCAGCAGCTTAGGATTGAATGTTGCGTTGTCTAGCACAGATACGCAGTATTTT. Complete variable domain (other parts from reference TRBV7-6 and TRBJ2-3): GAGVSQSPRYKVTKRGQDVALRCDPISGHVSLYWYRQALGQGPEFLTYFNYEAQQDKSGLPNDRFSAERPEGSISTLTIQRTEQRDSAMYRCASSLGLNVALSSTDTQYFGPGTRLTVL.

V gene TRBV30 combines with J gene TRBJ1-3; tentatively, D is TRBD1 (6 bases). Trimming cost V 7 bases and J 0 bases, with 10 bases left between them. CDR3 size: 13 residues. Germline V gene data show CDR1 as GTSNPN and CDR2 as SVGIG (reference sequence). The CDR3 nucleotides read TGTGCCTTAGGGGGTTTCTCTGGAAACACCATATATTTT. It specifies CALGGFSGNTIYF.

The chain combines TRBV6-6 with TRBJ2-3; D gene uncertain. The CDR3 consists of 16 residues. CDR1 is MNHNY and CDR2 is SVGAGI in the germline V gene (reference sequence). V gave up 2 bases and J gave up 4 bases, with 16 bases separating them. In DNA, the CDR3 is TGTGCCAGCAGTTACCTGCGACTCGTTGCCCCAGATACGCAGTATTTT. It is translated as CASSYLRLVAPDTQYF.

The chain couples TRBV19 to TRBJ1-6; TRBD1 aligns across 9 bases. CDR3 length: 15 residues. V was pared by 6 bases and J by 6 bases, with 6 bases of the junction left unmatched. CDR1 and CDR2 (germline): LNHDA, SQIVND (reference sequence). CDR3 in DNA: TGTGCCAGTAGCCCGGACAGGGGCGTTAATTCACCCCTCCACTTT. It codes for CASSPDRGVNSPLHF.

The chain employs TRBV7-2 and TRBJ1-3; D gene uncertain. The CDR3 totals 15 residues. Per germline, CDR1 SGHTA and CDR2 FQGNSA. The V end lost 3 bases, the J end lost 0 bases, and 9 bases lay between the germline ends. The DNA of the CDR3 is TGTGCCAGCAGCTTTGGAGGAAGCTCTGGAAACACCATATATTTT. This encodes CASSFGGSSGNTIYF. The variable domain in full, with the rest retrieved from reference TRBV7-2 and TRBJ1-3, is GAGVSQSPSNKVTEKGKDVELRCDPISGHTALYWYRQSLGQGLEFLIYFQGNSAPDKSGLPSDRFSAERTGGSVSTLTIQRTQQEDSAVYLCASSFGGSSGNTIYFGEGSWLTVV.

The rearrangement uses TRBV5-5 and TRBJ2-3; no definite D call. This CDR3 is built from 13 residues. The V gene lost 6 bases and the J gene lost 3 bases, with 11 bases spanning the gap. Germline CDR1 reads SGHKS; CDR2 reads YYEKEE (reference sequence). The CDR3, as DNA: TGTGCCAGCATCCCACCGAGGACAGATACGCAGTATTTT. Residues: CASIPPRTDTQYF.

The chain joins TRBV12-3 or TRBV12-4 to TRBJ1-1; TRBD1 might be the D (5 bases). Deletions cut 5 bases from V and 2 bases from J, with 9 bases between. This CDR3 region has 13 residues. The CDR3 loop is CASSGAANTEAFF. CDR3 bases: TGTGCCAGCAGTGGGGCGGCCAACACTGAAGCTTTCTTT.

The genes are TRBV2 and TRBJ1-1; the D gene is possibly TRBD1 (5 bases). Germline V CDR1 and CDR2: SNHLY, FYNNEI. The CDR3 length is 13 residues. V was shortened by 10 bases and J by 4 bases, with 16 bases between the two germline ends. CDR3 in amino acids: CATGGTYLTEAFF. Written as DNA, the CDR3 is TGTGCCACAGGCGGGACTTACCTCACTGAAGCTTTCTTT.

The table lists this clone with a few counts. V and J are TRBV7-2 and TRBJ2-3, with 9 bases identical to TRBD1. Looked up from germline, CDR1 is SGHTA and CDR2 is FQGNSA. Germline trimming cut 2 bases from V and 4 bases from J; bases unmatched to any gene: 4. The CDR3 has 15 amino acids. The CDR3 protein is CASSLRQGGADTQYF. The CDR3 DNA sequence: TGTGCCAGCAGCTTACGACAGGGGGGAGCAGATACGCAGTATTTT.

This clone showed up just once. Other DNA sequences in this sample translate to the same CDR3. This chain links TRBV19 with TRBJ1-2, with D hard to call. Trimming shortened V by 5 bases and J by 4 bases, and 5 bases separated the two germline ends. This CDR3 is 11 amino acids long. Germline V gene lookup returns CDR1 LNHDA and CDR2 SQIVND (reference sequence). CDR3: CASSPSYGYTF. CDR3 bases: TGTGCCAGTAGTCCGAGCTATGGCTACACCTTC. Filled out from reference TRBV19 and TRBJ1-2, the complete variable domain reads DGGITQSPKYLFRKEGQNVTLSCEQNLNHDAMYWYRQDPGQGLRLIYYSQIVNDFQKGDIAEGYSVSREKKESFPLTVTSAQKNPTAFYLCASSPSYGYTFGSGTRLTVV.

This chain uses TRBV29-1 with TRBJ1-1, with D maybe TRBD1 (6 bases). The germline CDR1 and CDR2 sequences are SQVTM and ANQGSEA. The ends were cut back, 7 bases at V and 1 base at J, with 16 bases in the middle. This CDR3 is 14 amino acids long. In DNA form, the CDR3 reads TGCAGCGCAAAGAGCCGGGACACGAACACTGAAGCTTTCTTT. Encoded protein: CSAKSRDTNTEAFF.

This clone was found a few times. The chain has TRBV6-5 and TRBJ1-6; 7 nucleotides line up with TRBD1. Germline V gives CDR1 MNHEY, CDR2 SVGAGI. With V trimmed by 6 bases and J by 5 bases, 7 bases remained unmatched. This CDR3 is 15 amino acids long. CDR3 region: CASRSRGQNNSPLHF. Here the CDR3 DNA reads TGTGCCAGCAGAAGTAGGGGACAGAATAATTCACCCCTCCACTTT.

There are a few counts of this clone. The chain uses TRBV20-1 and TRBJ1-3, with D possibly being TRBD1 (5 bases). CDR3 size: 15 residues. Germline assignment: CDR1 DFQATT and CDR2 SNEGSKA (reference sequence). V dropped 3 bases and J dropped 1 base, with 13 bases sitting between them. CDR3 coding DNA: TGCAGTGCTAGTCCCGGGACTGGGTCTGGAAACACCATATATTTT. Residues: CSASPGTGSGNTIYF.

The chain couples TRBV7-9 to TRBJ1-1; 8 nucleotides agree with TRBD1. V gave up 2 bases and J gave up 3 bases; unmatched junction bases: 14. CDR1 SEHNR and CDR2 FQNEAQ come from the germline V gene (reference sequence). This CDR3 has 18 amino acids. CDR3 nucleotides: TGTGCCAGCAGCTTACCCGGGTTTGGCAGGGGGCCGGACACTGAAGCTTTCTTT. This encodes CASSLPGFGRGPDTEAFF.

The chain has TRBV19 and TRBJ1-2; 12 nucleotides align to TRBD1. Germline V gene data show CDR1 as LNHDA and CDR2 as SQIVND (reference sequence). The CDR3 runs 17 residues. V trimming: 5 bases; J trimming: 6 bases; junction bases outside the gene matches: 13. The CDR3 region is CASSWDRGPFRVDGYTF. The CDR3 DNA follows: TGTGCCAGTAGTTGGGACAGGGGGCCATTTAGGGTGGATGGCTACACCTTC.

The chain links TRBV5-4 to TRBJ1-2; D unresolved. The V and J ends lost 4 bases and 7 bases respectively, with 11 bases between them. The CDR3 consists of 12 residues. Germline CDR1 is SGHNT and CDR2 is YYREEE (reference sequence). The CDR3 DNA is TGTGCCAGCAGCCATCCCGAGGGTGGCTACACCTTC. Translated: CASSHPEGGYTF.

The chain recombines TRBV27 with TRBJ2-7; 7 positions agree with TRBD2. Germline V gives CDR1 MNHEY, CDR2 SMNVEV (reference sequence). The CDR3 has 13 residues. V was clipped by 6 bases and J by 7 bases; unmatched bases: 9. The CDR3 DNA is TGTGCCAGCAGGATCAGAACGGGGGGTGAGCAGTACTTC. Translation: CASRIRTGGEQYF.

The J gene is TRBJ2-5, the V gene TRBV24-1; TRBD1 might be the D (6 bases). The CDR3 contains 16 residues. V was clipped by 2 bases and J by 5 bases, with 17 bases between them. Germline CDR1 and CDR2: KGHDR and SFDVKD. CDR3 loop: CATSDSPVQGWETQYF. CDR3 coding DNA: TGTGCCACCAGTGATTCCCCTGTGCAGGGGTGGGAGACCCAGTACTTC.